One and the same sample provided the 16 T cell receptor beta chains below, sequenced in a study of blood T cell repertoires in COVID-19. Libraries were prepared by immunoSEQ multiplex PCR; TCRdb keeps only in-frame clonotypes and omits some of them. The repertoire has nearly 25,000 clones, 72% of them found once; the top ten carry approximately 45%. Sequencing used peripheral blood. Receptor source: a woman of 80 years or more with acute or convalescent COVID-19.

This clone has a single count. The J gene is TRBJ2-7, the V gene TRBV7-2; TRBD2 is a possible D gene (5 bases). Germline loops: CDR1 SGHTA, CDR2 FQGNSA. V lost 6 bases to trimming and J lost 1 base, with 10 bases between them. This CDR3 has 13 amino acids. Here the CDR3 DNA reads TGTGCCAGCAGTTTCACTAGATCCTACGAGCAGTACTTC. It specifies CASSFTRSYEQYF.

The CDR3 DNA is TGTGCCAGCAGCTTAGATCAGGGGTCAGCTTCGAGCTACACCTTC. Amino acids: CASSLDQGSASSYTF. J is TRBJ1-2 and V is TRBV11-2; D perhaps matches TRBD1 (6 bases). Germline assignment: CDR1 SGHAT and CDR2 FQNNGV. Trimming took 0 bases from V and 9 from J, leaving 17 bases between them. This CDR3 region has 15 residues.

This chain links TRBV7-3 with TRBJ1-1, with D possibly being TRBD1 (5 bases). This CDR3 is 13 amino acids long. V lost 4 bases and J lost 5, with 11 bases in between. The V gene's germline CDR1 is SGHTA and CDR2 FQGTGA. CDR3 sequence: CASSSQGRTEAFF. In DNA, the CDR3 is TGTGCCAGCAGCTCGCAGGGTCGGACTGAAGCTTTCTTT.

The rearrangement links TRBV19 to TRBJ2-7; TRBD1 matches 9 bases. V dropped 3 bases and J dropped 3; count of bases not matched to a gene: 0. The CDR3 is 13 residues long. The germline V gene encodes CDR1 LNHDA and CDR2 SQIVND (reference sequence). The CDR3 bases are TGTGCCAGTAGTATGGGACAGGGCTACGAGCAGTACTTC. Translated: CASSMGQGYEQYF.

V is TRBV11-2 and J is TRBJ2-2; 8 positions agree with TRBD2. V gave up 2 bases and J gave up 4 bases; unmatched junction bases: 6. The CDR3 runs to 16 residues. The germline V gene has CDR1 SGHAT and CDR2 FQNNGV. CDR3 in amino acids: CASSLSSGGRTGELFF. CDR3 bases: TGTGCCAGCAGCTTATCCTCGGGAGGGCGCACCGGGGAGCTGTTTTTT.

The chain links TRBV6-5 to TRBJ1-1; 10 nucleotides match TRBD1. CDR3 length: 15 amino acids. The germline gives CDR1 MNHEY, CDR2 SVGAGI. V lost 11 bases and J lost 4; bases outside the gene matches: 13. DNA for the CDR3: TGTGCCCCCCCCGGGACAGGGGAAGCGGGCACTGAAGCTTTCTTT. This sequence encodes CAPPGTGEAGTEAFF.

V is TRBV10-3 and J is TRBJ2-1; TRBD2 matches at 13 bases. Germline V gives CDR1 ENHRY, CDR2 SYGVKD. The CDR3 contains 15 residues. V was clipped by 5 bases and J by 5 bases; unmatched bases: 3. The CDR3 loop reads CAISSLAGGDNEQFF. The CDR3 region has the DNA TGTGCCATCAGTTCACTAGCGGGAGGGGACAATGAGCAGTTCTTC.

The J gene is TRBJ2-2, the V gene TRBV11-3; 12 bases match TRBD2. Unmatched junction bases numbered 6, after V lost 5 bases and J lost 8 bases. The CDR3 sequence is 15 residues long. CDR1 and CDR2 (germline): SGHNT, YENEEA. The CDR3: CASSRLAGVTGELFF. CDR3 coding DNA: TGTGCCAGCAGCAGACTAGCGGGAGTAACTGGGGAGCTGTTTTTT. Variable domain in full (rest from reference TRBV11-3 and TRBJ2-2): EAGVVQSPRYKIIEKKQPVAFWCNPISGHNTLYWYLQNLGQGPELLIRYENEEAVDDSQLPKDRFSAERLKGVDSTLKIQPAELGDSAVYLCASSRLAGVTGELFFGEGSRLTVL.

This clone was recorded many times. This rearrangement joins TRBV13 to TRBJ1-5, with 9 bases that match TRBD1. The CDR3 has 15 residues. Germline V lookup: CDR1 PRHDT, CDR2 FYEKMQ (reference sequence). The J segment lost 2 bases and the V segment lost 4 bases, leaving 3 bases of the junction unmatched. CDR3 DNA: TGTGCCAGCAGCTATGGGGACAGGGGCAATCAGCCCCAGCATTTT. It specifies CASSYGDRGNQPQHF.

This clone was detected only once. This sequence joins TRBV19 and TRBJ2-3, with TRBD2 identical over 11 bases. V was pared by 5 bases and J by 2 bases, with 9 bases of the junction left unmatched. There are 17 residues in the CDR3. Germline V CDR1 and CDR2: LNHDA, SQIVND (reference sequence). The CDR3 nucleotides are TGTGCCAGTAGTTCCCGGCTGACTAGCGGGACCACAGATACGCAGTATTTT. As protein: CASSSRLTSGTTDTQYF.

This chain joins TRBV10-1 and TRBJ2-1; the D is unclear. The germline CDR1 and CDR2 sequences are WNHNN and SYGVQD (reference sequence). The CDR3 spans 11 residues. V lost 5 bases, J lost 5 bases, and 4 bases lay in between. CDR3 sequence reads: CASSTDNEQFF. The CDR3 DNA follows: TGCGCCAGCAGTACGGACAATGAGCAGTTCTTC.

This rearrangement joins TRBV9 to TRBJ2-5; D call uncertain. Trimming pared 0 bases from V and 2 bases from J, leaving 8 bases between. Per the germline V gene, CDR1 is SGDLS and CDR2 is YYNGEE. This CDR3 has 14 amino acids. CDR3 protein: CASSVEQSQETQYF. The CDR3 DNA reads as TGTGCCAGCAGCGTAGAACAGTCACAAGAGACCCAGTACTTC.

This rearrangement joins TRBV12-3 or TRBV12-4 to TRBJ1-6; unclear D gene. Deletions cut 5 bases from V and 11 bases from J, with 13 bases between. The CDR3 loop spans 13 amino acids. The chain's CDR3 is CASSPVRRPPLHF. The CDR3 DNA is TGTGCCAGCAGTCCAGTCCGCCGTCCACCCCTCCACTTT.

This clone was recorded once. CDR3 loop: CASSHTGTSNEKLFF. The CDR3 DNA follows: TGTGCCAGCAGCCATACCGGGACATCTAATGAAAAACTGTTTTTT. The chain is built from TRBV3-1 (or the pseudogene TRBV3-2) and TRBJ1-4, with TRBD1 as a possible D gene (6 bases). The CDR3 contains 15 residues. The germline V and J ends were trimmed by 3 bases and 3 bases, with 11 bases remaining between them. Germline CDR1 LGHDT, CDR2 YNNKEL (reference sequence).

This chain uses TRBV18 with TRBJ2-4; D is perhaps TRBD2 (5 bases). CDR1 and CDR2 (germline): KGHSH, LQKENI. The V gene lost 3 bases and the J gene lost 8 bases, with 5 bases spanning the gap. This CDR3 is built from 11 residues. The CDR3 sequence: CASSPGDIQYF. The DNA for the CDR3 is TGTGCCAGCTCACCCGGGGACATTCAGTACTTC.

A word on this clone: One end of the junction fails to match germline, which may point to a read error. The chain couples TRBV4-3 to TRBJ2-7; D not certain. This CDR3 contains 13 residues. Germline lookup yields CDR1 LGHNA and CDR2 YSLEER. CDR3 loop: CASSQETVYEQYF. The CDR3 nucleotides are TGCGCCAGCAGCCAAGAAACTGTATACGAACAGTACTTC.